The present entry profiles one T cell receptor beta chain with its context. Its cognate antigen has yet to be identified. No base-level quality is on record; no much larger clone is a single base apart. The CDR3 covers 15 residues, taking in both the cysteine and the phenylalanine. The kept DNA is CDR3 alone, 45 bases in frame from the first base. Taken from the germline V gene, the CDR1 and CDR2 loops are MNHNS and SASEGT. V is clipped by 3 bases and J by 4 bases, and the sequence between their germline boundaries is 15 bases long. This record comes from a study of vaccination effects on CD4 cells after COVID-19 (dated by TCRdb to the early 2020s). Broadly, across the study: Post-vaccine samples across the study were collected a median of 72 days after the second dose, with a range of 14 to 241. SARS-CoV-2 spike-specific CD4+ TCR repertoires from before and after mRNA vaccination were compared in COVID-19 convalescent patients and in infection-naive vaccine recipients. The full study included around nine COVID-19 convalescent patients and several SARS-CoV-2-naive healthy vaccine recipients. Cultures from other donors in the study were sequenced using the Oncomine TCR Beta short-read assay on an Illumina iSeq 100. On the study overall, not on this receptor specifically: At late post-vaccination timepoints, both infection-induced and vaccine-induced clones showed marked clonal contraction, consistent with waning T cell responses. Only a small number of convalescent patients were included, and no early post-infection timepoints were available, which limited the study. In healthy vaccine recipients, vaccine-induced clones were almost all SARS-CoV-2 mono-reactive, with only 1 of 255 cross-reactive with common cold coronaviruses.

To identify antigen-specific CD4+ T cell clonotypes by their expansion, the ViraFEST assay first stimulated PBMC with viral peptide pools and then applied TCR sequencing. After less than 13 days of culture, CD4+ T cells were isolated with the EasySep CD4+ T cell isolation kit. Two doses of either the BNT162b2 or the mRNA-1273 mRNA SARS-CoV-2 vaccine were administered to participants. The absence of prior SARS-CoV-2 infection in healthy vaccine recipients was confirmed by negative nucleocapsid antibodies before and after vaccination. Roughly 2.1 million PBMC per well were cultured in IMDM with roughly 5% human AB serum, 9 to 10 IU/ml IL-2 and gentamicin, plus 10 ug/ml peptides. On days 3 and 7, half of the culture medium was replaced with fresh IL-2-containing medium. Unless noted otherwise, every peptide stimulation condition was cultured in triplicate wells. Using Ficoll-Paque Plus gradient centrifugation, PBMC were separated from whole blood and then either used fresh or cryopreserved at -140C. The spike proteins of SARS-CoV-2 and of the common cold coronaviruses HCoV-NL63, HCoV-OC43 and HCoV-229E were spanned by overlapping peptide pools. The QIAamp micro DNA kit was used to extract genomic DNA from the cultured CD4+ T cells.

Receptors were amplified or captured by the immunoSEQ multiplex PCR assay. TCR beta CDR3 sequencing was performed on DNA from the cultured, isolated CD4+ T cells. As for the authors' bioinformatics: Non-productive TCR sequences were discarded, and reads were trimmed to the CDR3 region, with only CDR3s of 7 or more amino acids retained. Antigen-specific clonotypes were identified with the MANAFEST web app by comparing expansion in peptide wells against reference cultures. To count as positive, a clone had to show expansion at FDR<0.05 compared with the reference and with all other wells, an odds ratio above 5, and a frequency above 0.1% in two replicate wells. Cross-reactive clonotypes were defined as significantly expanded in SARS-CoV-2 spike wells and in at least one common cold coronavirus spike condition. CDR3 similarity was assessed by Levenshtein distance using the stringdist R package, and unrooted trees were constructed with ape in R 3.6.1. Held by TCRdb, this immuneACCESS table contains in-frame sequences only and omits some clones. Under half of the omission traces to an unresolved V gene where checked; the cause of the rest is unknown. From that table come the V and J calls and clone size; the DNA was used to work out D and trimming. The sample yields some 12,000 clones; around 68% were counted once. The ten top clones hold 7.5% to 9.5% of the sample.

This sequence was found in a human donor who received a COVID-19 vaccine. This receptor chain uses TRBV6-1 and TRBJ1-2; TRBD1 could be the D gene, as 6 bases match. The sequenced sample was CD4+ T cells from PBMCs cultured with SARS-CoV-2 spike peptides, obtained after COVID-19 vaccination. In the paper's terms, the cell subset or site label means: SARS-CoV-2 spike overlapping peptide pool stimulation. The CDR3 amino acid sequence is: CASSDPGAGSYGYTF. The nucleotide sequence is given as TGTGCCAGCAGTGATCCGGGGGCGGGTAGCTATGGCTACACCTTC.